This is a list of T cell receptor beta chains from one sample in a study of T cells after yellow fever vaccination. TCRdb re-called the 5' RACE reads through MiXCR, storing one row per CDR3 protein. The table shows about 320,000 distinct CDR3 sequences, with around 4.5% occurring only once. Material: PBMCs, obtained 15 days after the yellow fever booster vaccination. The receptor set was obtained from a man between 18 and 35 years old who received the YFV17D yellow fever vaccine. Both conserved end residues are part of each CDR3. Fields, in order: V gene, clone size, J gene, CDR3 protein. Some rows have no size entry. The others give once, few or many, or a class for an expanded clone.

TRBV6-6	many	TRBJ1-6	CAGGRWGPYNSPLHF
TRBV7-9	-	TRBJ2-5	CASSLIGHPQTQYF
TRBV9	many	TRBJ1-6	CASSGTGARSPLHF
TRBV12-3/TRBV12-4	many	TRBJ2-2	CASSSTGRVNTGELFF
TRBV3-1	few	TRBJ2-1	CASSLGDRTYNEQFF
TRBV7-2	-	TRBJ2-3	CASSFLRGQTGTDTQYF
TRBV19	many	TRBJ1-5	CASSIGTANQPQHF
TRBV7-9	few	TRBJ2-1	CASSSTSGANEQFF
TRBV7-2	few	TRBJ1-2	CASSYSGTAPGGYTF
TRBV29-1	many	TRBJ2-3	CSVDPSSTDTQYF
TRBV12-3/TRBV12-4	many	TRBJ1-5	CASSWTDNQPQHF
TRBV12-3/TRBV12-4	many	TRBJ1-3	CASRKTGAGGNTIYF
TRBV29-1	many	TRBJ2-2	CSVHGTGVSGELFF
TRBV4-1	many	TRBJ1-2	CASSGPGRGGYTF
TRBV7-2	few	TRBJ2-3	CASSPTGLAGGDTQYF
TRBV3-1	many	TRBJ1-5	CASSQAFTVGGSSNQPQHF
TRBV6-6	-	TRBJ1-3	CASSYPKKAGQGSGNTIYF
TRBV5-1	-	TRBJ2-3	CASSGRDTTDTQYF
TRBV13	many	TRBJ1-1	CASSLGAGGYTEAFF
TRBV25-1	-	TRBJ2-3	CASSEYRGFTDTQYF
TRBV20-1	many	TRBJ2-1	CSARALSSYNEQFF
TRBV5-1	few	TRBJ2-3	CASSLDTAPDTQYF